Below, one TCR beta chain is given with its context. Memory CD4+ cells were the fraction left after CD45RA+ naive selection. CDR1 MNHEY and CDR2 SMNVEV come from the germline V gene (reference sequence). The CDR3 is made up of 19 amino acids. Losses at the gene ends were 5 bases for V and 1 base for J; bases not matched to a gene: 13. Around 30,000 T cell genomes (roughly 220 ng DNA) went into each sorted-subset replicate. Data came from immunoSEQ multiplex PCR; TCRdb stores just in-frame clones and leaves some out. The sample comprises approximately 1.4 million clones, nearly 99% of which are singletons, and roughly 0.42% rests with the top ten. The data belong to a study of shared clonotypes between healthy human individuals.

The chain has TRBV27 and TRBJ2-7, with 14 bases matching TRBD2. Sequencing was done on a sample of naive CD4+ T cells sorted from blood. Subset noted: CD45RA+ positively selected. The clonotype comes from a man younger than 40 in good health. The CDR3 spells CASSTYSPGLAGASYEQYF. CDR3 DNA: TGTGCCAGCAGTACCTACTCGCCGGGACTAGCGGGAGCGTCCTACGAGCAGTACTTC.